Listed below are T cell receptor beta chains from one sample, sequenced in a study of T cells in Graves' hyperthyroidism and ophthalmopathy. In TCRdb, the multiplex PCR reads were re-called with MiXCR into one record per CDR3 protein. Here the sample spans hundreds of thousands of distinct CDR3 sequences, 14% being singletons. Specimen: blood. These receptors all come from a woman between 50 and 59 years old with Graves' ophthalmopathy. CDR3s include the opening cysteine and the closing phenylalanine or tryptophan. Fields, in order: J gene, V gene, D gene, clone size, CDR3 DNA, CDR3 protein. The D gene is left open where the match is weak. Not all rows give a size; the values are once, few, many and, for expanded clones, a class.

>TRBJ1-1|TRBV24-1|TRBD1|-
TGTGCCACCAGTGATCCGACAGGGCCTACGGCTGAAGCTTTCTTT
CATSDPTGPTAEAFF
>TRBJ1-3|TRBV28|-|few
TGTGCCAGCAGTTCCTTAGAAGCAGATGGGGGTTCTGGAAACACCATATATTTT
CASSSLEADGGSGNTIYF
>TRBJ2-7|TRBV30|TRBD1|many
TGTGCCTGCTACCCCGGGACAGGGGACTACGAGCAGTACTTC
CACYPGTGDYEQYF
>TRBJ2-7|TRBV5-1|TRBD2|many
TGCGCCAGCAGCTTGGGATCTAGCGGGAGAAAAGAGCAGTACTTC
CASSLGSSGRKEQYF
>TRBJ1-4|TRBV18|-|-
TGTGCCAGCTCACCACTTGCTGCAACTAATGAAAAACTGTTTTTT
CASSPLAATNEKLFF
>TRBJ2-5|TRBV11-2|TRBD1|many
TGTGCCAGCAGCATGGACAGGGCAAGACAAGAGACCCAGTACTTC
CASSMDRARQETQYF
>TRBJ2-5|TRBV19|-|-
TGTGCCAGTAGTACCCCTCACAGGGACCAAGAGACCCAGTACTTC
CASSTPHRDQETQYF
>TRBJ2-1|TRBV20-1|TRBD1|many
TGCAGTGCTAGAAGGACACAGGGGGGTGAGCAGTTCTTC
CSARRTQGGEQFF
>TRBJ1-1|TRBV13|-|many
TGTGCCAGCACTGGTAGGGCCAACCGGAACACTGAAGCTTTCTTT
CASTGRANRNTEAFF
>TRBJ2-1|TRBV2|TRBD2|many
TGTGCCAGCCGCGCCGGGACTAGCGGATACCTGTCCTACAATGAGCAGTTCTTC
CASRAGTSGYLSYNEQFF
>TRBJ1-1|TRBV18|TRBD1|-
TGTGCCAGCTCATATACCGACAGGGCCAACACTGAAGCTTTCTTT
CASSYTDRANTEAFF
>TRBJ2-2|TRBV11-3|TRBD1|-
TGTGCCAGCAGCTTTAGACAGGGGGTGAACACCGGGGAGCTGTTTTTT
CASSFRQGVNTGELFF
>TRBJ2-1|TRBV3-1|-|many
TGTGCCAGCAGCCTTAGAGTGGTTTCGTACAATGAGCAGTTCTTC
CASSLRVVSYNEQFF
>TRBJ2-1|TRBV5-1|TRBD2|-
TGCGCCAGCAGCTTGACTAGCGGGAGGGCTTGGGATGAGCAGTTCTTC
CASSLTSGRAWDEQFF
>TRBJ1-1|TRBV7-3|TRBD1|-
TGTGCCAGCAGCCCTACAGGACAGGGTTGGGCTGAAGCTTTCTTT
CASSPTGQGWAEAFF
>TRBJ2-3|TRBV6-1|-|-
TGTGCCAGCAGTTACGGACGCCCGGTAAGGGCAGATACGCAGTATTTT
CASSYGRPVRADTQYF
>TRBJ2-7|TRBV3-1|TRBD2|many
TGTGCCAGCACCTTACTAGCGGGAGAGAAAGAGCAGTACTTC
CASTLLAGEKEQYF
>TRBJ2-3|TRBV30|TRBD1|many
TGTGCCTGGAGGAGGACAGGGGGCCCAGATACGCAGTATTTT
CAWRRTGGPDTQYF
>TRBJ2-6|TRBV19|-|-
TGTGCCAGTAGTATCGGCAGCTCTGGGGCCAACGTCCTGACTTTC
CASSIGSSGANVLTF
>TRBJ1-1|TRBV20-1|-|many
TGCAGTGCTAGACCGGGTGGGAATTCCAACACTGAAGCTTTCTTT
CSARPGGNSNTEAFF
>TRBJ2-6|TRBV19|TRBD2|few
TGTGCCAGTATTGAAGCGGGAGGGCCTGGGGCCAACGTCCTGACTTTC
CASIEAGGPGANVLTF
>TRBJ2-1|TRBV12-3/TRBV12-4|-|many
TGTGCCAGCAGTTCCTTTAGAGGCCGCTACAATGAGCAGTTCTTC
CASSSFRGRYNEQFF
>TRBJ1-1|TRBV2|-|many
TGTGCCAGCAGTGTTGGTCATAGCACTGAAGCTTTCTTT
CASSVGHSTEAFF
>TRBJ2-1|TRBV11-2|TRBD2|-
TGTGCCAGCAGCCAGAAAATGACTAGCGGGAGTCATGAGCAGTTCTTC
CASSQKMTSGSHEQFF
>TRBJ2-3|TRBV24-1|TRBD2|-
TGTGCCACCAGTGAGGGGCGGGAGGTCCCAGATACGCAGTATTTT
CATSEGREVPDTQYF
>TRBJ2-1|TRBV11-3|TRBD2|few
TGTGCCAGCAGCTTAGATCCCACTAGCGGGAGTTCCTACAATGAGCAGTTCTTC
CASSLDPTSGSSYNEQFF
>TRBJ1-1|TRBV27|TRBD1|many
TGTGCCAGCAGTTTCGGGACAGGGTACGGCAACACTGAAGCTTTCTTT
CASSFGTGYGNTEAFF
>TRBJ2-6|TRBV6-6|-|-
TGTGCCAGCAGTTACTCCCGTGGAGTGAGCTCTGGGGCCAACGTCCTGACTTTC
CASSYSRGVSSGANVLTF
>TRBJ2-1|TRBV12-3/TRBV12-4|TRBD2|many
TGTGCCAGCTTTGGGCGGCTAGCGGGGAATGAGCAGTTCTTC
CASFGRLAGNEQFF
>TRBJ1-4|TRBV5-8|-|many
TGTGCCAGCAGCTCCGGGACGGGTAATGAAAAACTGTTTTTT
CASSSGTGNEKLFF
>TRBJ1-5|TRBV24-1|TRBD1|-
TGTGCCACCAGTGGGAGAGGGGGCTTTCAGCCCCAGCATTTT
CATSGRGGFQPQHF
>TRBJ2-7|TRBV7-2|TRBD2|many
TGTGCCAGCAGCTTTATACTAGCGGGAGGATTCTACGAGCAGTACTTC
CASSFILAGGFYEQYF
>TRBJ1-2|TRBV20-1|TRBD1|few
TGCAGTGCTAGAGATCCGACAGGGGCCCATTATGGCTACACCTTC
CSARDPTGAHYGYTF
>TRBJ1-3|TRBV16|-|-
TGTGCCAGCAGCCAATCGCGGCCCCTGGAGGGAAACACCATATATTTT
CASSQSRPLEGNTIYF
>TRBJ2-3|TRBV20-1|-|many
TGCAGTGCTAGAGGAATTTCCACCGGGACTTTCCCCACAGATACGCAGTATTTT
CSARGISTGTFPTDTQYF
>TRBJ2-2|TRBV28|-|many
TGTGCCAGCAGTTTTGACAGGAACACCGGGGAGCTGTTTTTT
CASSFDRNTGELFF
>TRBJ1-1|TRBV2|-|many
TGTGCCAGCAGCGCCGGGACGGCTAACACTGAAGCTTTCTTT
CASSAGTANTEAFF
>TRBJ2-1|TRBV11-2|TRBD1|many
TGTGCCAGCAGCCACCTGACAGGGGGCAAACTAGCGGATTACAATGAGCAGTTCTTC
CASSHLTGGKLADYNEQFF
>TRBJ1-5|TRBV11-2|-|many
TGTGCCAGCAGTGCTACGGGGGGGCCCAATCAGCCCCAGCATTTT
CASSATGGPNQPQHF
>TRBJ1-4|TRBV27|-|many
TGTGCCAGCAGTCCTAGTCGGTTAACTAATGAAAAACTGTTTTTT
CASSPSRLTNEKLFF
>TRBJ1-1|TRBV12-3/TRBV12-4|TRBD1|many
TGTGCCAGCAGTTGGGACAGGGCGAACACTGAAGCTTTCTTT
CASSWDRANTEAFF
>TRBJ1-1|TRBV5-1|-|few
TGCGCCAGCAGCTGGGGGGGGCGCGGGAACACTGAAGCTTTCTTT
CASSWGGRGNTEAFF
>TRBJ1-2|TRBV30|-|-
TGTGCCTTACATCCCGGGCCGCCTAACTATGGCTACACCTTC
CALHPGPPNYGYTF
>TRBJ2-1|TRBV28|-|many
TGTGCCAGCAGTTTGGGCCATGAGCAGTTCTTC
CASSLGHEQFF
>TRBJ1-3|TRBV18|TRBD1|few
TGTGCCAGCTCATTGGGACAGTTTGGAAACACCATATATTTT
CASSLGQFGNTIYF
>TRBJ1-1|TRBV29-1|TRBD1|few
TGCAGCGTTTCTGGGGGGACAGGGAGGACTGAAGCTTTCTTT
CSVSGGTGRTEAFF
>TRBJ1-5|TRBV6-6|-|-
TGTGCCAGCAGTTACATTAGGTCCCAGCCCCAGCATTTT
CASSYIRSQPQHF
>TRBJ1-3|TRBV29-1|-|-
TGCAGCGTTGTGGTTCAGGGGTCTAGAAGAAACACCATATATTTT
CSVVVQGSRRNTIYF
>TRBJ2-2|TRBV19|TRBD1|-
TGTGCCAGTAGTATCGGAACCGGGACAGGGGCCACCGGGGAGCTGTTTTTT
CASSIGTGTGATGELFF
>TRBJ1-1|TRBV7-2|-|many
TGTGCCAGCAGCCTTGGGGGCGCGAACACTGAAGCTTTCTTT
CASSLGGANTEAFF
>TRBJ2-5|TRBV4-1|-|many
TGCGCCAGCAGCCAAAACACCTTACAAGAGACCCAGTACTTC
CASSQNTLQETQYF
>TRBJ1-5|TRBV20-1|-|few
TGCAGTGCTAGATGGTCAGATTCCAATCAGCCCCAGCATTTT
CSARWSDSNQPQHF